This T cell receptor beta chain was recorded in a study of human T cells and chemical hapten exposure. Study-level information: Women made up most patients, who had alopecia areata, totalis or universalis.

The time point here: patch test 1, 2 weeks after DPC sensitization. Sample treatment: therapeutic diphenylcyclopropenone sensitization with weekly scalp DPC. The CDR3 has 13 amino acids. Germline values: CDR1 SGHTA, CDR2 FQGNSA. Trimming took 7 bases from V and 7 from J, leaving 13 bases between them. General study points: Sensitization with DPC brought no change to TCRs above 1 in 1000 in frequency. Among expanded TCRs, significantly more large CDR3 similarity clusters formed than among controls.

This clonotype was seen a few times. The antigen is not known. Unique molecular identifiers were affixed to discrete cDNA molecules within the library. TCRdb ran MiXCR on the RACE reads and lists one entry per CDR3 protein. The sample yields around 120,000 distinct CDR3 sequences, approximately 15% seen once. This rearrangement joins TRBV7-2 to TRBJ2-2; D ambiguous. The starting material was whole blood, obtained in connection with sensitization to the hapten diphenylcyclopropenone (DPC). The source is a man aged 18 to 35 with alopecia areata. Some clones in this sample may be carry-over from other donors' samples. Here the CDR3 DNA reads TGTGCCAGCAATTTCCCACCGTTCGGGGAGCTGTTTTTT. Amino acid sequence: CASNFPPFGELFF. Supplemented by reference TRBV7-2 and TRBJ2-2, the full variable domain reads GAGVSQSPSNKVTEKGKDVELRCDPISGHTALYWYRQSLGQGLEFLIYFQGNSAPDKSGLPSDRFSAERTGGSVSTLTIQRTQQEDSAVYLCASNFPPFGELFFGEGSRLTVL.